The next 21 T cell receptor beta chains were all read from a single sample in a study of blood T cell repertoires in COVID-19 (dated by TCRdb to 2018 to 2020). Preparation of the library involved the immunoSEQ multiplex PCR assay. TCRdb obtained this table from immuneACCESS and retained in-frame rearrangements with V and J assigned. These tables miss some clones; where compared with another copy, unresolved V genes account for less than half of the shortfall, and the remainder is unexplained. The sample records 200,000 to 300,000 clones, roughly 80% of which are singletons. The biggest ten clones account for 4.2% of the sample. Sequencing was carried out using peripheral blood. These receptors all come from a man in his 60s with acute or convalescent COVID-19.

On this clone: Its ends do not fully match the called genes, so a read error is possible. The J gene is TRBJ2-1, the V gene TRBV7-7, with 14 positions matching TRBD2. CDR3 length: 18 amino acids. Germline V lookup: CDR1 SSHAT, CDR2 FNYEAQ (reference sequence). The CDR3 here is CASSFGTSGRWGPGEQFF. The CDR3, as DNA: TGTGCTAGCAGCTTTGGGACTAGCGGGAGATGGGGCCCGGGTGAGCAGTTCTTC.

The genes are TRBV27 and TRBJ1-1; no definite D call. The CDR3 has 14 residues. The germline V gene has CDR1 MNHEY and CDR2 SMNVEV (reference sequence). Trimming cost V 5 bases and J 8 bases, with 18 bases left between them. CDR3 in amino acids: CASSPSSSPVEAFF. The CDR3 coding sequence is TGTGCCAGCAGTCCAAGCTCGTCCCCGGTGGAAGCTTTCTTT.

The rearrangement joins TRBV6-2 or TRBV6-3 to TRBJ2-3; D is unresolved. CDR1 is MNHEY and CDR2 is SVGEGT in the germline V gene. Trimming removed 2 bases at V and 6 bases at J, with 9 bases between. This CDR3 comprises 13 residues. CDR3 in amino acids: CASSYGSVDTQYF. The DNA of the CDR3 is TGTGCCAGCAGTTACGGTTCAGTTGATACGCAGTATTTT.

This chain connects TRBV7-3 to TRBJ2-1; possibly TRBD1 for D (6 bases). V was clipped by 5 bases and J by 0 bases, with 23 bases between them. Germline CDR1 is SGHTA and CDR2 is FQGTGA. This CDR3 contains 19 residues. Here the CDR3 reads CASSTHPMGTSSSYNEQFF. CDR3 bases: TGTGCCAGCAGCACACACCCCATGGGGACATCGAGCTCCTACAATGAGCAGTTCTTC.

A remark on this clone: Other DNA sequences in the same sample also yield this CDR3. The J gene is TRBJ2-2, the V gene TRBV7-2, with TRBD2 matching over 13 bases. The CDR3 has 17 amino acids. V was pared by 0 bases and J by 5 bases, with 3 bases of the junction left unmatched. Looked up from germline, CDR1 is SGHTA and CDR2 is FQGNSA. For the CDR3, the DNA is TGTGCCAGCAGCTTAGCCGGACTAGCGGGAGCAACCGGGGAGCTGTTTTTT. Encoded protein: CASSLAGLAGATGELFF. Full variable domain (missing parts from reference TRBV7-2 and TRBJ2-2): GAGVSQSPSNKVTEKGKDVELRCDPISGHTALYWYRQSLGQGLEFLIYFQGNSAPDKSGLPSDRFSAERTGGSVSTLTIQRTQQEDSAVYLCASSLAGLAGATGELFFGEGSRLTVL.

The chain uses TRBV6-2 or TRBV6-3 and TRBJ2-7; TRBD2 might be the D (6 bases). Germline lookup yields CDR1 MNHEY and CDR2 SVGEGT. Trimming cost V 0 bases and J 5 bases, with 14 bases left between them. The CDR3 length is 15 residues. The CDR3, as DNA: TGTGCCAGCAGTTACTCCTGGGAGGAAGGGGACGAGCAGTACTTC. Protein product: CASSYSWEEGDEQYF.

J is TRBJ2-3 and V is TRBV25-1; a possible D gene is TRBD2 (6 bases). This CDR3 spans 13 amino acids. The V and J ends lost 7 bases and 6 bases respectively, with 14 bases between them. CDR1 and CDR2 (germline): MGHDK, SYGVNS. CDR3 sequence reads: CASMGGRFDTQYF. As DNA, the CDR3 is TGTGCCAGCATGGGAGGCCGTTTTGATACGCAGTATTTT.

This chain links TRBV12-2 with TRBJ2-7; the table names TRBD2, a call not compared with the DNA. TRBV12-2 counts as a pseudogene. The CDR3 extends over 18 amino acids. The CDR3 DNA follows: TGTGCAAGTCGCTCTCGTAAAGGATCCACTAGGGAGAACTACGAGCAGTACTTC. Translating it yields CASRSRKGSTRENYEQYF.

This chain joins TRBV19 and TRBJ1-6; tentative D call: TRBD1 (6 bases). This CDR3 contains 15 residues. Germline-derived CDR1 and CDR2 are LNHDA and SQIVND (reference sequence). Trimming cost V 1 base and J 5 bases, with 9 bases left between them. CDR3 DNA sequence: TGTGCCAGTAGTATAGGGACAGCGAATAATTCACCCCTCCACTTT. Protein sequence: CASSIGTANNSPLHF.

The chain couples TRBV19 to TRBJ2-7, with D possibly being TRBD2 (6 bases). Trimming removed 5 bases at V and 3 bases at J, with 17 bases between. The CDR3 contains 15 residues. CDR1 is LNHDA, CDR2 SQIVND, per germline (reference sequence). The CDR3 DNA follows: TGTGCCAGTAGTCCCGGGACGGAGGGAAACTACGAGCAGTACTTC. This sequence encodes CASSPGTEGNYEQYF. Full variable domain (remainder filled in from reference TRBV19 and TRBJ2-7): DGGITQSPKYLFRKEGQNVTLSCEQNLNHDAMYWYRQDPGQGLRLIYYSQIVNDFQKGDIAEGYSVSREKKESFPLTVTSAQKNPTAFYLCASSPGTEGNYEQYFGPGTRLTVT.

Concerning this clone: Other DNA sequences in this sample translate to the same CDR3. The rearrangement uses TRBV19 and TRBJ1-5, with D perhaps TRBD1 (6 bases). Trimming shortened V by 5 bases and J by 7 bases, and 12 bases separated the two germline ends. Per germline, CDR1 LNHDA and CDR2 SQIVND (reference sequence). The CDR3 sequence is 13 residues long. CDR3 nucleotides: TGTGCCAGTAGTCACCACAGGGAACAGCCCCAGCATTTT. Amino acids: CASSHHREQPQHF.

The V gene is TRBV6-5, the J gene TRBJ2-7, with a weak D call TRBD2 (6 bases). Germline assignment: CDR1 MNHEY and CDR2 SVGAGI. CDR3 length: 11 amino acids. The germline V and J ends were trimmed by 7 bases and 6 bases, with 10 bases remaining between them. CDR3 DNA sequence: TGTGCCAGCACTAGGGGAGGCGAGCAGTACTTC. Its protein is CASTRGGEQYF.

The chain has TRBV28 and TRBJ2-5; a weak D match, TRBD1 (5 bases). The CDR3 runs to 15 residues. Germline CDR1 reads MDHEN; CDR2 reads SYDVKM. V lost 2 bases and J lost 5, with 15 bases in between. The CDR3: CASSLLRQGFETQYF. Written as DNA, the CDR3 is TGTGCCAGCAGTTTACTTCGCCAGGGATTCGAGACCCAGTACTTC.

In DNA form, the CDR3 reads TGTGCCAGCAGTGATCTAGCGGGAGGAGCCGGGGCCAACGTCCTGACTTTC. This gives the protein CASSDLAGGAGANVLTF. The chain couples TRBV27 to TRBJ2-6; 11 bases line up with TRBD2. The CDR3 consists of 17 residues. The junction had 7 bases not matched to a gene; V was cut back by 5 bases and J by 4 bases. Germline values: CDR1 MNHEY, CDR2 SMNVEV (reference sequence).

This clone has only one observation. The genes are TRBV5-1 and TRBJ2-3; TRBD1 is a possible D gene (5 bases). V lost 0 bases and J lost 5, with 13 bases in between. The germline V gene has CDR1 SGHRS and CDR2 YFSETQ. CDR3 length: 15 amino acids. CDR3 DNA sequence: TGCGCCAGCAGCTTGGGGGCAGGGTGGTTAGATACGCAGTATTTT. This gives the protein CASSLGAGWLDTQYF.

V usage is TRBV20-1 and J usage is TRBJ2-7, with D possibly matching TRBD2 (6 bases). Between the trimmed V and J ends, which lost 3 bases and 0 bases, there was a span of 12 bases. This CDR3 spans 14 amino acids. Germline CDR1 reads DFQATT; CDR2 reads SNEGSKA (reference sequence). CDR3: CSASGPGGSYEQYF. DNA of the CDR3: TGCAGTGCTAGTGGGCCCGGGGGCTCCTACGAGCAGTACTTC.

The chain couples TRBV7-9 to TRBJ2-3, with 7 positions matching TRBD2. The CDR3 has 12 amino acids. Germline assignment: CDR1 SEHNR and CDR2 FQNEAQ (reference sequence). The V and J ends lost 5 bases and 9 bases, in that order; junction bases with no gene match: 5. CDR3 sequence: CASSRGLRTQYF. CDR3 coding DNA: TGTGCCAGCAGCCGGGGACTACGAACGCAGTATTTT.

Of note for this clone: The junction does not match germline at one end; this may be a read error. V and J are TRBV5-1 and TRBJ1-1; D gene ambiguous. There are 12 residues in the CDR3. Germline V lookup: CDR1 SGHRS, CDR2 YFSETQ. The chain's CDR3 is CASSSEGFPQHF. The CDR3 bases are TGCGCCAGCAGCTCCGAGGGTTTTCCTCAGCACTTT.

In its sample, this clone was seen once. This chain connects TRBV6-5 to TRBJ2-7, with D possibly matching TRBD2 (6 bases). From germline, CDR1 is MNHEY and CDR2 SVGAGI. V gave up 0 bases and J gave up 4 bases, with 7 bases separating them. CDR3 length: 13 amino acids. CDR3: CASSYSEGYEQYF. The DNA for the CDR3 is TGTGCCAGCAGTTACTCGGAGGGATACGAGCAGTACTTC.

This clone occurred a few times. The chain employs TRBV5-1 and TRBJ2-3; 7 bases agree with TRBD2. This CDR3 is built from 14 residues. Germline loops: CDR1 SGHRS, CDR2 YFSETQ. Trimming removed 7 bases from V and 2 bases from J; junction bases left unmatched: 7. CDR3 loop: CASSGTTFTDTQYF. The DNA of the CDR3 is TGCGCCAGCTCCGGGACTACCTTCACAGATACGCAGTATTTT.

The chain recombines TRBV6-1 with TRBJ2-7, with D possibly matching TRBD1 (6 bases). This CDR3 region has 15 residues. V shed 2 bases and J shed 4 bases, with 15 bases lying between them. CDR1 MNHNS and CDR2 SASEGT come from the germline V gene. CDR3 protein: CASSETTGSGYEQYF. The CDR3 bases are TGTGCCAGCAGTGAAACTACAGGGTCCGGGTACGAGCAGTACTTC.